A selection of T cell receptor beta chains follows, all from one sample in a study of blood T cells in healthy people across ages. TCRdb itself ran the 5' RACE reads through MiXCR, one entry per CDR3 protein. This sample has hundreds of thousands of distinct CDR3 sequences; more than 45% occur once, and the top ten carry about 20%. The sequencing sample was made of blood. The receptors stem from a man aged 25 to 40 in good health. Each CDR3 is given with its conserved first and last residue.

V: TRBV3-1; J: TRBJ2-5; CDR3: CASSRIRGGGQETQYF
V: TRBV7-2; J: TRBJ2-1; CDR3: CASSSPGQGHHRQFF
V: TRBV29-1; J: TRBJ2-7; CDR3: CSGEFQYEQYF
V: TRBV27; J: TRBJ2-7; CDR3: CASSPWTGNEQYF
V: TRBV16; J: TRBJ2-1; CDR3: CASSRVSLGNEQFF
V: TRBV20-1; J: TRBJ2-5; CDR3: CSARDYGGRNQETQYF
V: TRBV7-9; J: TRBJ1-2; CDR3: CASSTSTGGSYTF
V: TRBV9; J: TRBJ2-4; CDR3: CASSVDPIDIQYF
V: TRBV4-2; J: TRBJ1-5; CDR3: CASSQESRGSSNQPQHF
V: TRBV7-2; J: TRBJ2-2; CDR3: CASSFGGSVLGELFF
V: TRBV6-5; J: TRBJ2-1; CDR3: CASSSTLAGVEQFF
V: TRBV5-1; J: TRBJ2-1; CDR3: CASSLGDWVGEQFF
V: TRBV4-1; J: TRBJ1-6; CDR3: CASSLTTGSNSPLHF
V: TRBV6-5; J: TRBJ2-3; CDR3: CASVGGTDTQYF
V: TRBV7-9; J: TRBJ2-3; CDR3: CASSWGWLDTQYF
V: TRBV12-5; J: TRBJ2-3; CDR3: CASGTSLGKDTQYF
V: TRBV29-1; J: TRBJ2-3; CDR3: CSVAGRAMSSTDTQYF
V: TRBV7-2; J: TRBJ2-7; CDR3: CASSATSGETYEQYF
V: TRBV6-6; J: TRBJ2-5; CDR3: CASSSSLTGRVETQYF
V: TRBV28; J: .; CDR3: CASGWRECLMCEQYF
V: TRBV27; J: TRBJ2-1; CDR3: CASSYSGRAAEQFF
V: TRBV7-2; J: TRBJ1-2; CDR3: CASSDTGSPTYGYTF
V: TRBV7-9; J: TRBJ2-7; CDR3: CASSLAPGQVYEQYF
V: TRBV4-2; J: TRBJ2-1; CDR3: CASSQVASGRGEQFF
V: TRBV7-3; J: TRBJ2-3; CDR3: CASSLRGGTTDTQYF
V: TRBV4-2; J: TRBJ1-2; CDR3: CASSQDFIGSTF
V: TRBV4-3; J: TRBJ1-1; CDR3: CASSQDIWAEGPAFF
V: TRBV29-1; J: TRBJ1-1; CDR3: CSVVQGRGTEAFF
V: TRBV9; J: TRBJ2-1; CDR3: CASSVSGNKGETQFF
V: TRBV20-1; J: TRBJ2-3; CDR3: CSARGLALSRTDTQYF
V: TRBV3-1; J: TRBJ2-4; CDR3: CASSEGAASAYIQYF
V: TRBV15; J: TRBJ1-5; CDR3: CATSRDWGQPQHF
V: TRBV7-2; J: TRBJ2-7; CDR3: CASSPKGGTYEQYF